This TCR beta chain stems from a study of blood T cell repertoires in COVID-19. The CDR3 totals 16 residues. The germline V gene encodes CDR1 MGHRA and CDR2 YSYEKL. V lost 2 bases and J lost 2, with 15 bases in between. The assay was immunoSEQ multiplex PCR, and TCRdb's table has in-frame clones only and misses some. The data contain tens of thousands of clones, approximately 90% of them singletons. This clonotype was obtained from a man aged 70-80 years with active or convalescent COVID-19. Sequencing input: peripheral blood. The rearrangement joins TRBV4-1 to TRBJ2-5; a weak D match, TRBD2 (6 bases). DNA of the CDR3: TGCGCCAGCAGCCAAAGCAGCCTAGCGCGGCAAGAGACCCAGTACTTC. Protein: CASSQSSLARQETQYF.